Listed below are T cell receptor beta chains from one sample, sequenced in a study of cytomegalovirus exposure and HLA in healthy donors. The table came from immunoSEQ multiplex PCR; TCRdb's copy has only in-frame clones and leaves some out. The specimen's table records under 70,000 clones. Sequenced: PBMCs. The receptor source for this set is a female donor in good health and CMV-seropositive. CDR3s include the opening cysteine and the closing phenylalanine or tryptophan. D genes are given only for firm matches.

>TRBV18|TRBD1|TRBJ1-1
TGTGCCAGCTCACCAGGACAGGGTCCCACTGAAGCTTTCTTT
CASSPGQGPTEAFF
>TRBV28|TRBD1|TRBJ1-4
TGTGCCAGCAGTGGTGGGTCAGGGGGACAAAGACTGTTTTTT
CASSGGSGGQRLFF
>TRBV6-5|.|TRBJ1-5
TGTGCCAGCAGTTACAGGAGAGAAGATCAGCCCCAGCATTTT
CASSYRREDQPQHF
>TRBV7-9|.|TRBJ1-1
TGTGCCAGCAGCTACAACACTCCGGGGGAACCACACACTGAAGCTTTCTTT
CASSYNTPGEPHTEAFF
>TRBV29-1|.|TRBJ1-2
TGCAGCGTTGAGGGCGGGGCGTTTAACTATGGCTACACCTTC
CSVEGGAFNYGYTF
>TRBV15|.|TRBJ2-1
TGTGCCACCAGCAGAGATACGACAGCCCTGGATGAGCAGTTCTTC
CATSRDTTALDEQFF
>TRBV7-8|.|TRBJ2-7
TGTGCCAGCAGCTTTGGGGCGGGGCCCTACGAGCAGTACTTC
CASSFGAGPYEQYF
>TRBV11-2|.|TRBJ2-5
TGTGCCAGCAGCCGAGGTGCAGAGACCCAGTACTTC
CASSRGAETQYF
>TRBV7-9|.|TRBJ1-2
TGTGCCAGCAGCTCGACAGTGCGCGGCTACACCTTC
CASSSTVRGYTF
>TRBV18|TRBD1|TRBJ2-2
TGTGCCAGCTCACCTGGGAACGGACAGGGTTTTTACACCGGGGAGCTGTTTTTT
CASSPGNGQGFYTGELFF
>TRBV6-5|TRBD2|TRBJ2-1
TGTGCCAGCAGCCTCCCTGGGGGGGATGAGCAGTTCTTC
CASSLPGGDEQFF
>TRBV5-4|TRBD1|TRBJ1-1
TGTGCCAGCAGCTGGGACAGGGGTCACACTGAAGCTTTCTTT
CASSWDRGHTEAFF
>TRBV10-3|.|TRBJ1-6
TGTGCCATCGGGGGCGCCGATTCACCCCTCCACTTT
CAIGGADSPLHF
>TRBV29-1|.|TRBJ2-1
TGCAGCGTTGAAGCGAGCTCCTACAATGAGCAGTTCTTC
CSVEASSYNEQFF
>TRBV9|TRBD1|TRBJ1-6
TGTGCCAGCAGCGTAGAGGAGACAGGGTTCTACTCACCCCTCCACTTT
CASSVEETGFYSPLHF
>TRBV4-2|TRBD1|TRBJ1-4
TGTGCCAGCAGCCAATACGGACAGGGGGCGCTGGAAAAACTGTTTTTT
CASSQYGQGALEKLFF
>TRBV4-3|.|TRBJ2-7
TGCGCCAGCAGCCAAGCCCTAGCAGGGGAGGGCCACGAGCAGTACTTC
CASSQALAGEGHEQYF
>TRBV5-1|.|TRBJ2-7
TGCGCCAGCAGCTCTAACCGGGATCCCTACGAGCAGTACTTC
CASSSNRDPYEQYF
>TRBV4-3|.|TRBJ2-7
TGCGCCAGCAGTCGTATGGGCGACGTCGACGAGCAGTACTTC
CASSRMGDVDEQYF
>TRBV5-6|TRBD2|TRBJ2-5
TGTGCCAGCAGCTTGGAACTAGCGGGGGGGCCCGCCCAAGAGACCCAGTACTTC
CASSLELAGGPAQETQYF
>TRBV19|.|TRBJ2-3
TGTGCCAGTAGTCCCGACAGGCTCGGGTATACGCAGTATTTT
CASSPDRLGYTQYF
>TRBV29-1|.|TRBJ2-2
TGCAGCGTTGGCCTCTATGCGAACACCGGGGAGCTGTTTTTT
CSVGLYANTGELFF
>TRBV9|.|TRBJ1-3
TGTGCCAGCAGCGTAGCTCCCAGGGGTGAATCTGGAAACACCATATATTTT
CASSVAPRGESGNTIYF
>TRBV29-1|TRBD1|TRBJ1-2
TGCAGCGTTGAAGATCGAGCAGGGGGAGGTGGCTACACCTTC
CSVEDRAGGGGYTF
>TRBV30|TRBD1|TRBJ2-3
TGTGCCTGGGTCCCGGGACAGGCCACAGATAAGCAGTATTTT
CAWVPGQATDKQYF
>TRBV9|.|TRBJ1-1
TGTGCCAGCAGCCGACTTGACACTGAAGCTTTCTTT
CASSRLDTEAFF
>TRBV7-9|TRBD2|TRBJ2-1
TGTGCCAGCAGAGGCGGGAGCAATGAGCAGTTCTTC
CASRGGSNEQFF
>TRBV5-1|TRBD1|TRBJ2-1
TGCGCCAGCAGCCAAGGACAGGGGGCCGACAATGAGCAGTTCTTC
CASSQGQGADNEQFF
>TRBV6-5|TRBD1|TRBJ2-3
TGTGCCAGCAGTTATGGACAGGGGGCACACACAGATACGCAGTATTTT
CASSYGQGAHTDTQYF
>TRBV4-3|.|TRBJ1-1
TGCGCCAGCAGCCAAGGATGGCAGGAAGCTGAAGCTTTCTTT
CASSQGWQEAEAFF
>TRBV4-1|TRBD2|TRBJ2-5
TGCGCCAGCAGCCAGCTAGCGGTGGGGGAGACCCAGTACTTC
CASSQLAVGETQYF
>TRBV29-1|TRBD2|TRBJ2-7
TGCAGCGTTTCAGGGACTAGCGACGCCTACGAGCAGTACTTC
CSVSGTSDAYEQYF
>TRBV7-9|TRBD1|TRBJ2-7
TGTGCCAGCAGCCCTCCGACAGGGGAGGTACCCGAGCAGTACTTC
CASSPPTGEVPEQYF
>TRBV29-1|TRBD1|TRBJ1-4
TGCAGCGTCTGGACAGGGGGCGATGAAAAACTGTTTTTT
CSVWTGGDEKLFF
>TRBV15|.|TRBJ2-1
TGTGCCACCAGCAGACAATACAATGAGCAGTTCTTC
CATSRQYNEQFF
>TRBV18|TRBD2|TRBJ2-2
TGTGCCAGCTCACCGGGGCTAGCGGGAGACGGGGAGCTGTTTTTT
CASSPGLAGDGELFF
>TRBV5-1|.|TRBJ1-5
TGCGCCAGCAGCTTGAAAGGGAGTCAGCCCCAGCATTTT
CASSLKGSQPQHF
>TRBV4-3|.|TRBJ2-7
TGCGCCAGCAGCCAAGAGTGGGGCCGCCGCGAGCAGTACTTC
CASSQEWGRREQYF
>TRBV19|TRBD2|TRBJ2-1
TGTGCCAGTAGTATAGGCGGGGGGGACAATGAGCAGTTCTTC
CASSIGGGDNEQFF
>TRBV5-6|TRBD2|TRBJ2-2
TGTGCCAGCAGCGTTCGGGACTATAACACCGGGGAGCTGTTTTTT
CASSVRDYNTGELFF
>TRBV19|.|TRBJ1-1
TGTGCCAGTAGTATAGATTCCAGGAACACTGAAGCTTTCTTT
CASSIDSRNTEAFF